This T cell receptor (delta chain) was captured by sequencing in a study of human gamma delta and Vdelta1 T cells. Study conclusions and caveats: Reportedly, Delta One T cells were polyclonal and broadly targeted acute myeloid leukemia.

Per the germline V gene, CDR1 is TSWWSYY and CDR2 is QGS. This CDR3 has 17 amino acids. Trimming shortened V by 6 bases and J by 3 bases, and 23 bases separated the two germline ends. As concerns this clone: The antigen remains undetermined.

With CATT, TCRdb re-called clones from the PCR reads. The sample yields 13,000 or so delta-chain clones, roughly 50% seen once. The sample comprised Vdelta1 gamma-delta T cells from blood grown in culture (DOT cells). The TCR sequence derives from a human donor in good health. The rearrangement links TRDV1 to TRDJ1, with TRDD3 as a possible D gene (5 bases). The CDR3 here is CALGYPWPGTPSDKLIF. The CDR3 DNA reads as TGTGCTCTTGGCTACCCATGGCCGGGGACCCCGTCCGATAAACTCATCTTT.